This section outlines one TCR beta chain sequence together with its context. The sample originates from a study of blood T cell repertoires in COVID-19. Study context: The analysed material was cDNA or gDNA that came from T cells, B-cell-depleted T cells, or PBMCs.

Sequencing used immunoSEQ multiplex PCR; TCRdb keeps in-frame clones, though not all of them. The sample includes a few hundred thousand clones, around 92% of them seen just once. The sequencing sample was made of peripheral blood. The receptor comes from a person aged 18 to 35 with COVID-19, enrolled during active disease.

The CDR3 is CATTNTDRGPNSGANVLTF. DNA of the CDR3: TGTGCCACAACGAATACGGACAGGGGTCCCAACTCTGGGGCCAACGTCCTGACTTTC. This sequence joins TRBV10-3 and TRBJ2-6; 9 positions match TRBD1. V shed 10 bases, J shed 0 bases, and the junction held 16 bases outside the gene matches. The CDR3 is 19 residues long. Germline values: CDR1 ENHRY, CDR2 SYGVKD.